The T cell receptor beta chain described here comes from a study of blood T cell repertoires in COVID-19. Sequencing used immunoSEQ multiplex PCR; TCRdb keeps in-frame clones, though not all of them. The sample holds 130,000 or so clones, around 89% seen once. Germline V gives CDR1 SQVTM, CDR2 ANQGSEA. V lost 8 bases and J lost 7, with 12 bases in between. The CDR3 sequence is 11 residues long. This rearrangement joins TRBV29-1 to TRBJ2-1; D remains unclear. Sequences were obtained from peripheral blood. This sequence was found in a man aged 50 or older with active or convalescent COVID-19. This CDR3 reads CSLSEGNEQFF. The CDR3 nucleotides read TGCAGCCTCAGCGAAGGAAATGAGCAGTTCTTC.